The subject of this entry is one T cell receptor (beta chain). Its antigen is undetermined. The CDR3 sequence is 17 residues long. CDR1 is LGHNA, CDR2 YNFKEQ, per germline. V lost 1 base to trimming and J lost 2 bases, with 14 bases between them. The sample comes from a study of T cell responses to AZD1222 COVID-19 vaccine. Study-level points and caveats: Spike-specific TCR breadth and depth were elevated following two AZD1222 doses. Baseline seropositivity characterized only six or seven AZD1222 recipients. The sample set comprised mostly white British donors with more females, and clonal diversity was possibly underestimated. Sampling captured repertoires only after the peak T cell response.

Assay: immunoSEQ multiplex PCR; the TCRdb copy retains only in-frame clones and omits some. The repertoire includes 80,000 to 130,000 clones, 87% of them detected once, and roughly 3% sits in the top ten. The sequencing here drew on peripheral blood, taken on day 0 of AZD1222 vaccination. This TCR derives from an adult in good health. The V gene is TRBV4-2, the J gene TRBJ1-4, with D unresolved. The CDR3 DNA follows: TGTGCCAGCAGCCAAGTTTTCCGGGGAACGACTAATGAAAAACTGTTTTTT. Amino acids: CASSQVFRGTTNEKLFF.